The rows below give T cell receptor beta chains drawn from one sample of a study of blood T cell repertoires in COVID-19. Using immunoSEQ multiplex PCR, the repertoire was profiled, and TCRdb retains in-frame clones only, with some absent. The sample records 40,000 to 50,000 clones, about 85% being singletons. The sequencing sample was made of peripheral blood. These TCRs come from a man in his forties with active COVID-19. Both conserved end residues are trimmed from each CDR3. Fields, in order: V gene, J gene, D gene, CDR3 length, CDR3 protein. A D gene is named only where the DNA matches it firmly.

v_call: TRBV20-1
j_call: TRBJ1-2
d_call: NA
cdr3_length: 9
cdr3_aa: SASDRGGYT

v_call: TRBV28
j_call: TRBJ1-2
d_call: NA
cdr3_length: 10
cdr3_aa: ASSRRNYGYT

v_call: TRBV18
j_call: TRBJ1-1
d_call: NA
cdr3_length: 12
cdr3_aa: ASSLMDRNTEAF

v_call: TRBV6-1
j_call: TRBJ1-2
d_call: NA
cdr3_length: 11
cdr3_aa: ASSEGANYGYT

v_call: TRBV3-1/TRBV3-2
j_call: TRBJ1-1
d_call: NA
cdr3_length: 11
cdr3_aa: ASSQASTGEAF

v_call: TRBV7-9
j_call: TRBJ1-3
d_call: NA
cdr3_length: 12
cdr3_aa: ASSFAVVGNTIY

v_call: TRBV27
j_call: TRBJ2-7
d_call: NA
cdr3_length: 11
cdr3_aa: ASSLWSSYEQY

v_call: TRBV15
j_call: TRBJ2-7
d_call: NA
cdr3_length: 13
cdr3_aa: ATSRGSGSSYEQY

v_call: TRBV6-5
j_call: TRBJ1-6
d_call: TRBD1
cdr3_length: 12
cdr3_aa: ASTLGTDNSPLH

v_call: TRBV3-1/TRBV3-2
j_call: TRBJ1-3
d_call: TRBD1
cdr3_length: 15
cdr3_aa: ASSHDRVTHLGNTIY

v_call: TRBV3-1/TRBV3-2
j_call: TRBJ2-1
d_call: NA
cdr3_length: 13
cdr3_aa: ASSLQAAGGNEQF

v_call: TRBV18
j_call: TRBJ1-1
d_call: TRBD1
cdr3_length: 10
cdr3_aa: ASSPGQGEAF

v_call: TRBV11-2
j_call: TRBJ2-7
d_call: NA
cdr3_length: 12
cdr3_aa: ASSLDPQIYEQY

v_call: TRBV4-1
j_call: TRBJ2-2
d_call: NA
cdr3_length: 13
cdr3_aa: ASSSNKQGSGELF

v_call: TRBV7-7
j_call: TRBJ1-3
d_call: NA
cdr3_length: 14
cdr3_aa: ASSLDTTGSGNTIY

v_call: TRBV9
j_call: TRBJ2-1
d_call: TRBD1
cdr3_length: 15
cdr3_aa: ASSSNSWGTAYNEQF

v_call: TRBV10-3
j_call: TRBJ1-1
d_call: NA
cdr3_length: 11
cdr3_aa: ASNRQQNTEAF

v_call: TRBV7-6
j_call: TRBJ2-5
d_call: NA
cdr3_length: 11
cdr3_aa: ASSFQFQETQY

v_call: TRBV3-1/TRBV3-2
j_call: TRBJ1-1
d_call: NA
cdr3_length: 12
cdr3_aa: ASSQETGRAEAF

v_call: TRBV5-1
j_call: TRBJ2-7
d_call: TRBD2
cdr3_length: 14
cdr3_aa: ASSSGLAGVRHEQY

v_call: TRBV28
j_call: TRBJ2-1
d_call: TRBD1
cdr3_length: 14
cdr3_aa: ASSMSGTGSYNEQF

v_call: TRBV5-1
j_call: TRBJ1-1
d_call: NA
cdr3_length: 12
cdr3_aa: ASSLSQANTEAF

v_call: TRBV20-1
j_call: TRBJ2-7
d_call: NA
cdr3_length: 10
cdr3_aa: SASGRTYEQY

v_call: TRBV29-1
j_call: TRBJ1-2
d_call: NA
cdr3_length: 8
cdr3_aa: SATGVGYT

v_call: TRBV27
j_call: TRBJ1-2
d_call: NA
cdr3_length: 13
cdr3_aa: ASSLMGTQINGYT

v_call: TRBV4-1
j_call: TRBJ1-1
d_call: NA
cdr3_length: 13
cdr3_aa: ASSQGVMMNTEAF

v_call: TRBV19
j_call: TRBJ2-7
d_call: TRBD2
cdr3_length: 15
cdr3_aa: ASSIRHSGRSRNEQY

v_call: TRBV5-1
j_call: TRBJ1-1
d_call: TRBD1
cdr3_length: 13
cdr3_aa: ASSPWGQPGTEAF